Here is one T cell receptor (beta chain) with its context. The sample is drawn from a study of blood T cell repertoires in COVID-19. Overall study context: Acute-phase and convalescent COVID-19 samples originated in the United States, Italy and Spain. The cDNA or gDNA used as material had been derived from T cells, B-cell-depleted T cells, or PBMCs.

Cohort assignment relied on participant-reported clinical history. Method: immunoSEQ multiplex PCR; TCRdb's copy keeps in-frame clones and lacks some. The repertoire holds 350,000 to 550,000 clones, with more than 80% as singletons. The sample taken for sequencing was PBMCs or T cells enriched from blood (not recorded which). This clonotype originated in a man aged 25-45 years who had recovered from COVID-19.

The CDR3 loop is CASTGQTLYGYTF. CDR3 coding DNA: TGTGCCAGTACGGGACAGACTCTCTATGGCTACACCTTC. This chain connects TRBV28 to TRBJ1-2, with TRBD1 identical over 7 bases. Unmatched junction bases numbered 8, after V lost 9 bases and J lost 4 bases. CDR3 length: 13 amino acids. Germline CDR1 reads MDHEN; CDR2 reads SYDVKM.